This T cell receptor beta chain was found in a study of cytomegalovirus exposure and HLA in healthy donors. Study conclusions and caveats: It was reported that TCR beta sequences correctly inferred the HLA-A and HLA-B alleles for most subjects. TRBV6-2, TRBV6-3 and some other V segments were excluded as indistinguishable. Immune exposure information available was restricted to CMV serostatus.

Primers included in the PCR were 60 Vbeta and 13 Jbeta primers. The data were produced by immunoSEQ multiplex PCR, yet TCRdb's version contains in-frame clones alone and is incomplete. The repertoire holds around 190,000 clones, with 60% to 80% as singletons. A remark on this clone: Its specificity is not known.

V lost 7 bases to trimming and J lost 0 bases, with 13 bases between them. CDR1 MNHEY and CDR2 SMNVEV come from the germline V gene (reference sequence). CDR3 size: 14 residues. The sequencing input was PBMCs. This receptor was taken from a woman aged 30 to 39 in good health and CMV-seropositive. The chain couples TRBV27 to TRBJ2-7, with D possibly matching TRBD2 (6 bases). For the CDR3, the DNA is TGTGCCAGCAAGCTAGCGTATAGCTCCTACGAGCAGTACTTC. This codes for CASKLAYSSYEQYF.